This T cell receptor beta chain was profiled in a study of blood T cell repertoires in COVID-19. The CDR3 extends over 14 amino acids. Deletions cut 2 bases from V and 1 base from J, with 8 bases between. The germline gives CDR1 MNHEY, CDR2 SMNVEV (reference sequence). Repertoires were generated with immunoSEQ multiplex PCR, while TCRdb's copy carries only in-frame clones and drops some. Of tens of thousands of clones detected, 84% appear once; the ten largest clones hold 10% to 15%. The material sequenced was peripheral blood. This clonotype was sampled from a human donor in a cohort sampled during active COVID-19. The chain combines TRBV27 with TRBJ1-1; D remains ambiguous. The CDR3 reads CASSLGQKNTEAFF. CDR3 nucleotide sequence: TGTGCCAGCAGTTTAGGTCAGAAGAACACTGAAGCTTTCTTT.